The rows below give T cell receptor beta chains drawn from one sample of a study of T cell changes during pregnancy in multiple sclerosis. The assay was immunoSEQ multiplex PCR, and TCRdb's table has in-frame clones only and misses some. Of 60,000 to 75,000 clones detected, approximately 93% appear once; the ten largest clones hold roughly 3.1%. Sequencing was performed on CD8+ T cells from peripheral blood mononuclear cells, taken in the second trimester of pregnancy. The receptor source for this set is a female donor with multiple sclerosis, enrolled in a pregnancy study. The CDR3 runs from the conserved cysteine through the conserved F or W. The order of the fields is V gene, D gene, clone size, J gene, CDR3 protein, CDR3 DNA. D genes are given only for firm matches. The size field is filled for only some rows; it gives once, few, many or a size class.

>TRBV7-6|TRBD2|.|TRBJ2-1
CASRLLASSYNEQFF
TGTGCCAGCCGCCTACTAGCGAGCTCCTACAATGAGCAGTTCTTC
>TRBV7-9|.|.|TRBJ2-1
CASSLIGSRGSYNEQFF
TGTGCCAGCAGCTTAATTGGAAGCCGGGGGTCATACAATGAGCAGTTCTTC
>TRBV25-1|.|.|TRBJ1-1
CASSRGSMGPEAFF
TGTGCCAGCAGTCGGGGTTCGATGGGTCCTGAAGCTTTCTTT
>TRBV28|.|once|TRBJ1-2
CASSPNRAYGYTF
TGTGCCAGCAGTCCTAACAGGGCCTATGGCTACACCTTC
>TRBV9|.|.|TRBJ2-3
CASSASFGERTDTQYF
TGTGCCAGCAGCGCCTCCTTCGGGGAGCGCACAGATACGCAGTATTTT
>TRBV5-4|TRBD1|.|TRBJ2-7
CASSGQAYEQYF
TGTGCCAGCAGCGGACAGGCCTACGAGCAGTACTTC
>TRBV7-9|TRBD2|.|TRBJ2-7
CASSSLAGGLDEQYF
TGTGCCAGCAGCTCTCTAGCGGGAGGGCTCGACGAGCAGTACTTC
>TRBV11-2|TRBD2|.|TRBJ2-2
CASRTGTSENTGELFF
TGTGCCAGCAGGACTGGGACTAGCGAGAACACCGGGGAGCTGTTTTTT
>TRBV7-9|TRBD2|.|TRBJ2-1
CASSEGLAGANEQFF
TGTGCCAGCAGCGAGGGACTAGCGGGGGCCAATGAGCAGTTCTTC
>TRBV29-1|.|.|TRBJ1-1
CSVPRTESEAFF
TGCAGCGTTCCTCGGACAGAAAGTGAAGCTTTCTTT
>TRBV27|.|.|TRBJ2-1
CASSLASQEQFF
TGTGCCAGCAGTTTGGCGTCTCAGGAACAGTTCTTC
>TRBV11-2|.|once|TRBJ2-2
CASSLDAVDTGELFF
TGTGCCAGCAGCTTAGATGCGGTCGACACCGGGGAGCTGTTTTTT
>TRBV27|TRBD1|.|TRBJ2-3
CASSNTGGTDTQYF
TGTGCCAGCAGCAACACAGGGGGCACAGATACGCAGTATTTT
>TRBV25-1|.|.|TRBJ2-7
CASSADRFPYEQYF
TGTGCCAGCAGTGCCGACAGATTCCCCTACGAGCAGTACTTC
>TRBV27|TRBD1|.|TRBJ2-5
CASSWTGEQETQYF
TGTGCCAGCAGTTGGACAGGAGAACAAGAGACCCAGTACTTC
>TRBV5-5|.|.|TRBJ2-1
CASSLDLGQGPYNEQFF
TGTGCCAGCAGCTTGGATCTCGGACAAGGGCCCTACAATGAGCAGTTCTTC
>TRBV4-1|.|.|TRBJ1-2
CASSPLGGMSYGYTF
TGCGCCAGCAGCCCCCTGGGAGGGATGAGCTATGGCTACACCTTC
>TRBV30|.|.|TRBJ1-3
CAWTGVHSGNTIYF
TGTGCCTGGACGGGAGTTCACTCTGGAAACACCATATATTTT
>TRBV4-2|TRBD1|.|TRBJ1-1
CASSLGRDSKHEAFF
TGTGCCAGCAGCCTTGGCCGGGACAGCAAACATGAAGCTTTCTTT
>TRBV27|.|.|TRBJ2-7
CASSRGQIPSYEQYF
TGTGCCAGCAGTCGTGGACAGATCCCATCCTACGAGCAGTACTTC
>TRBV30|TRBD1|.|TRBJ1-3
CAWGQGSSGNTIYF
TGTGCCTGGGGACAGGGCAGCTCTGGAAACACCATATATTTT
>TRBV19|TRBD2|.|TRBJ2-7
CASSTTSGFSYEQYF
TGTGCCAGTAGTACGACTAGCGGGTTCTCCTACGAGCAGTACTTC
>TRBV25-1|TRBD1|.|TRBJ2-5
CASSRIVGQGSETQYF
TGTGCCAGCAGCCGGATTGTGGGACAGGGGTCGGAGACCCAGTACTTC
>TRBV27|.|.|TRBJ1-4
CASSLGQANEKLFF
TGTGCCAGCAGTTTGGGTCAGGCTAATGAAAAACTGTTTTTT
>TRBV2|TRBD2|.|TRBJ2-1
CASLRAGLAENNEQFF
TGTGCCAGCCTCCGGGCGGGACTAGCGGAGAACAATGAGCAGTTCTTC
>TRBV30|.|.|TRBJ2-7
CAWSISYEQYF
TGTGCCTGGAGTATCAGCTACGAGCAGTACTTC
>TRBV7-9|TRBD2|.|TRBJ2-1
CASSLVAGGGNEQFF
TGTGCCAGCAGCTTAGTTGCGGGAGGGGGTAATGAGCAGTTCTTC
>TRBV30|.|.|TRBJ1-5
CAWSQGIGDQPQHF
TGTGCCTGGAGCCAGGGAATAGGGGATCAGCCCCAGCATTTT
>TRBV7-8|TRBD2|once|TRBJ2-3
CASSFGREATDTQYF
TGTGCCAGCAGCTTTGGGCGGGAGGCCACAGATACGCAGTATTTT
>TRBV6-1|.|.|TRBJ1-4
CASSDPSEKLFF
TGTGCCAGCAGTGACCCTAGTGAAAAACTGTTTTTT
>TRBV4-3|.|.|TRBJ1-2
CASSQALRASYGYTF
TGCGCCAGCAGCCAAGCCTTGAGGGCGAGCTATGGCTACACCTTC
>TRBV5-4|TRBD2|.|TRBJ2-5
CASSAGLAQETQYF
TGTGCCAGCAGCGCGGGACTAGCCCAGGAGACCCAGTACTTC
>TRBV13|.|.|TRBJ2-3
CASSRFNYPRDTQYF
TGTGCCAGCAGCCGATTCAACTACCCTAGAGATACGCAGTATTTT
>TRBV6-1|TRBD2|once|TRBJ2-1
CASSGTSGSSNEQFF
TGTGCCAGCAGTGGGACTAGCGGGAGCTCCAATGAGCAGTTCTTC
>TRBV14|.|once|TRBJ1-1
CASSLRRWPTEAFF
TGTGCCAGCAGTCTTCGGCGGTGGCCTACTGAAGCTTTCTTT
>TRBV5-5|TRBD2|.|TRBJ2-7
CASSFTSGPYEQYF
TGTGCCAGCAGCTTTACTAGCGGACCCTACGAGCAGTACTTC
>TRBV11-2|TRBD2|once|TRBJ2-7
CASSTSPTSGSLGRYEQYF
TGTGCCAGCAGCACATCCCCTACTAGCGGGAGTTTAGGGCGGTACGAGCAGTACTTC